This TCR beta chain was observed in a study of blood T cells in healthy people across ages. A second PCR of 7 to 11 cycles used a sample-barcoded 5' primer and a J-beta primer mix. One entry per CDR3 protein, called by TCRdb with MiXCR from the 5' RACE reads. The data show over 1,500,000 distinct CDR3 sequences, approximately 40% seen once. The CDR3 loop spans 18 amino acids. A remark on this clonotype: Its antigen is not identified.

Points from the study as a whole: Older individuals had lower TCR beta diversity per million T cells (the decline was roughly linear).

The chain is built from TRBV21-1 and TRBJ2-7; the table's D gene call, TRBD2, was not cross checked with the DNA. TRBV21-1 is designated a pseudogene. This TCR was recovered from a human donor in good health. The sample comprised blood. Here the CDR3 reads CASSKALFRAASLYEQYF. For the CDR3, the DNA is TGTGCCAGCAGCAAAGCGCTTTTTAGGGCAGCCAGTCTCTACGAGCAGTACTTC.